One and the same sample provided the 26 T cell receptor beta chains below, sequenced in a study of blood T cells in healthy people across ages. Sample-barcoded 5' priming and a J-beta primer mix drove a second PCR of roughly 7 to 11 cycles. TCRdb reprocessed the 5' RACE reads with MiXCR, giving one entry per CDR3 protein. This table holds 800,000 to 1,300,000 distinct CDR3 sequences, less than 25% found once. These same records also appear under a second study, on T cells of mothers and their children.

Material for sequencing was blood. The origin of the receptors is a girl under 10 years old in good health.

V gene TRBV12-3 or TRBV12-4 combines with J gene TRBJ1-6; D not resolved. This CDR3 is built from 16 residues. V gave up 2 bases and J gave up 6 bases, with 14 bases separating them. This CDR3 reads CASSLSAGSSNSPLHF. As DNA, the CDR3 is TGTGCCAGCAGTTTATCGGCAGGATCGAGTAATTCACCCCTCCACTTT.

The chain recombines TRBV27 with TRBJ1-1; D remains ambiguous. CDR1 and CDR2 from the germline V gene are MNHEY and SMNVEV (reference sequence). The CDR3 loop spans 14 amino acids. Deletions cut 5 bases from V and 5 bases from J, with 15 bases between. The CDR3: CASSPQLWVTEAFF. In DNA form, the CDR3 reads TGTGCCAGCAGTCCCCAATTATGGGTTACTGAAGCTTTCTTT.

The CDR3 sequence is CASSSGEGGDTQYF. The CDR3 nucleotides are TGTGCCAGCAGCTCCGGAGAGGGAGGAGATACGCAGTATTTT. V and J are TRBV7-3 and TRBJ2-3, with D maybe TRBD2 (6 bases). Trimming removed 4 bases at V and 5 bases at J, with 13 bases between. The CDR3 runs 14 residues. Per germline, CDR1 SGHTA and CDR2 FQGTGA.

In regard to this clonotype: One end of the junction fails to match germline, which may point to a read error. The chain combines TRBV27 with TRBJ2-5; no clear D gene. The CDR3 length is 13 residues. Germline V gene data show CDR1 as MNHEY and CDR2 as SMNVEV (reference sequence). The CDR3 DNA sequence: TGTGCCAGCAGTTTATCTGGGTACAATGAGCAGCTCTTC. It specifies CASSLSGYNEQLF.

The CDR3 DNA follows: TGTGCCAGCAGCCAGGGCCGGACTAGCGGGGGCAAGGTGACCGGGGAGCTGTTTTTT. This gives the protein CASSQGRTSGGKVTGELFF. The chain recombines TRBV14 with TRBJ2-2, with 13 nucleotides matching TRBD2. Germline V gives CDR1 SGHDN, CDR2 FVKESK. Trimming removed 3 bases from V and 5 bases from J; junction bases left unmatched: 12. CDR3 size: 19 residues.

V usage is TRBV6-5 and J usage is TRBJ1-6; D is uncertain. The V and J ends lost 6 bases and 7 bases respectively, with 7 bases between them. This CDR3 comprises 12 residues. Germline CDR1 reads MNHEY; CDR2 reads SVGAGI. The CDR3 DNA is TGTGCCAGCAGACGGGTCAATTCACCCCTCCACTTT. Amino acid sequence: CASRRVNSPLHF.

The chain carries TRBV29-1 and TRBJ2-1; 8 nucleotides line up with TRBD2. The V and J ends lost 3 bases and 8 bases, in that order; junction bases with no gene match: 12. CDR3 length: 15 amino acids. Germline assignment: CDR1 SQVTM and CDR2 ANQGSEA. Here the CDR3 DNA reads TGCAGCGTTGAGGGGAGCGGGAGATTGGAGCATGAGCAGTTCTTC. Protein sequence: CSVEGSGRLEHEQFF.

V gene TRBV29-1 combines with J gene TRBJ2-5; tentative D call: TRBD2 (6 bases). V lost 6 bases, J lost 5 bases, and 16 bases lay in between. The CDR3 extends over 13 amino acids. Germline CDR1 and CDR2: SQVTM and ANQGSEA. Here the CDR3 reads CSVLGPGRETQYF. CDR3 DNA: TGCAGCGTCTTAGGGCCAGGGAGGGAGACCCAGTACTTC.

The chain carries TRBV20-1 and TRBJ2-4; unclear D gene. There are 14 residues in the CDR3. The germline V and J ends were trimmed by 4 bases and 0 bases, with 10 bases remaining between them. CDR1 and CDR2 from the germline V gene are DFQATT and SNEGSKA (reference sequence). CDR3 in DNA: TGCAGTGCTATAGGCTTGCTAGCCAAAAACATTCAGTACTTC. It encodes CSAIGLLAKNIQYF.

The chain is built from TRBV28 and TRBJ1-4, with 7 nucleotides matching TRBD1. Germline CDR1 reads MDHEN; CDR2 reads SYDVKM. V lost 3 bases, J lost 6 bases, and 4 bases stayed unmatched. This CDR3 comprises 14 residues. The CDR3 spells CASSFDREDEKLFF. DNA of the CDR3: TGTGCCAGCAGTTTCGACAGGGAGGATGAAAAACTGTTTTTT.

Note on this clonotype: Germline is not matched at one junction end, which may reflect a read error. The chain couples TRBV29-1 to TRBJ2-1, with 9 bases aligning to TRBD2. From germline, CDR1 is SQVTM and CDR2 ANQGSEA. This CDR3 has 11 amino acids. The CDR3 region is CSGETSGAQNF. CDR3 sequence (DNA): TGCAGCGGGGAGACTAGCGGCGCACAAAACTTC.

This clonotype occurred a few times. The chain couples TRBV6-2 or TRBV6-3 to TRBJ1-2, with D hard to call. Germline CDR1 is MNHEY and CDR2 is SVGEGT. The CDR3 spans 12 residues. Trimming removed 6 bases from V and 4 bases from J, with 9 bases in between. This CDR3 is CASRKVVYGYTF. The CDR3 DNA reads TGTGCCAGCAGAAAAGTAGTCTATGGCTACACCTTC.

The chain couples TRBV28 to TRBJ1-1; TRBD1 might be the D (6 bases). V dropped 6 bases and J dropped 1 base, with 15 bases sitting between them. In germline, CDR1 is MDHEN, CDR2 SYDVKM. There are 15 residues in the CDR3. CDR3 sequence reads: CASRARRGWNTEAFF. The CDR3 DNA reads TGTGCCAGCAGAGCTCGCAGGGGATGGAACACTGAAGCTTTCTTT.

This clonotype was observed a single time. This chain connects TRBV29-1 to TRBJ1-3; no clear D gene. CDR3 length: 14 residues. Germline CDR1 SQVTM, CDR2 ANQGSEA. V gave up 3 bases and J gave up 3 bases, with 12 bases separating them. CDR3 nucleotide sequence: TGCAGCGTTGAGGGTACCGAACTTGGAAACACCATATATTTT. As protein: CSVEGTELGNTIYF.

The V and J genes are TRBV15 and TRBJ2-7; tentatively, D is TRBD1 or TRBD2 (5 bases each). Trimming stripped 0 bases from V and 0 bases from J, with 15 bases between. The CDR3 runs to 17 residues. Per the germline V gene, CDR1 is LNHNV and CDR2 is YYDKDF (reference sequence). The CDR3 region is CATSRDYGTGSSYEQYF. The CDR3, as DNA: TGTGCCACCAGCAGAGATTATGGGACGGGGAGCTCCTACGAGCAGTACTTC.

The CDR3 here is CASSSGTGRDSPLHF. The CDR3, as DNA: TGTGCCAGCTCATCCGGGACAGGGAGAGATTCACCCCTCCACTTT. The chain is built from TRBV13 and TRBJ1-6; 9 bases line up with TRBD1. The germline gives CDR1 PRHDT, CDR2 FYEKMQ (reference sequence). The length of the CDR3 is 15 residues. Trimming cost V 8 bases and J 8 bases; bases outside gene matches: 10.

The J gene is TRBJ1-1, the V gene TRBV6-2 or TRBV6-3; TRBD1 might be the D (5 bases). The V gene lost 7 bases and the J gene lost 8 bases, with 17 bases spanning the gap. The CDR3 is 13 amino acids. Germline CDR1 and CDR2: MNHEY and SVGEGT. This chain's CDR3 is CASTPDGTSEAFF. The CDR3 DNA reads as TGTGCCAGCACTCCGGATGGGACTTCCGAAGCTTTCTTT.

The chain joins TRBV7-2 to TRBJ2-7; 9 bases are a match to TRBD2. The J segment lost 3 bases and the V segment lost 11 bases, leaving 26 bases of the junction unmatched. The CDR3 contains 19 residues. CDR1 and CDR2 (germline): SGHTA, FQGNSA. CDR3 sequence reads: CASQVFGLALGGVVYEQYF. The CDR3 DNA follows: TGTGCCTCACAGGTATTTGGACTAGCGCTGGGAGGTGTCGTCTACGAGCAGTACTTC.

This chain joins TRBV24-1 and TRBJ1-4; TRBD1 aligns across 10 bases. The germline gives CDR1 KGHDR, CDR2 SFDVKD. This CDR3 is built from 16 residues. V lost 1 base and J lost 8; bases outside the gene matches: 6. CDR3 amino acids: CATSDFLGTGEEKLFF. CDR3 sequence (DNA): TGTGCCACCAGTGATTTTCTAGGGACAGGGGAAGAAAAACTGTTTTTT.

V usage is TRBV2 and J usage is TRBJ2-1, with 9 positions matching TRBD2. The end of the DNA fits TRBJ2-7 better, so the J call may be wrong. This CDR3 region has 15 residues. The V gene's germline CDR1 is SNHLY and CDR2 FYNNEI. CDR3 bases: TGTGCCAGCAGTGAACCTAGCGGGGTGCCCTACGAGCAGTACTTC. Its protein is CASSEPSGVPYEQYF.

A few counts support this clonotype. This sequence joins TRBV9 and TRBJ1-2, with 7 bases fitting TRBD1. The V gene's germline CDR1 is SGDLS and CDR2 YYNGEE. Trimming removed 3 bases from V and 4 bases from J; junction bases left unmatched: 9. This CDR3 is 15 amino acids long. The CDR3 DNA reads TGTGCCAGCAGCGCGAACCGGGACAGTACCTATGGCTACACCTTC. It translates to CASSANRDSTYGYTF. The whole variable domain, filled in from reference TRBV9 and TRBJ1-2, reads DSGVTQTPKHLITATGQRVTLRCSPRSGDLSVYWYQQSLDQGLQFLIQYYNGEERAKGNILERFSAQQFPDLHSELNLSSLELGDSALYFCASSANRDSTYGYTFGSGTRLTVV.

This clonotype was detected only a few times. The rearrangement uses TRBV24-1 and TRBJ2-1; 7 bases align to TRBD2. V was pared by 2 bases and J by 0 bases, with 6 bases of the junction left unmatched. Germline CDR1 is KGHDR and CDR2 is SFDVKD. This CDR3 is 17 amino acids long. The CDR3 region has the DNA TGTGCCACCAGTGATTCCCTCGGGGGGAGCTCCTACAATGAGCAGTTCTTC. It codes for CATSDSLGGSSYNEQFF.

In its sample, this clonotype was seen a few times. This sequence joins TRBV2 and TRBJ2-5; D is uncertain. The CDR3 runs to 12 residues. The germline CDR1 and CDR2 sequences are SNHLY and FYNNEI. The V end lost 10 bases, the J end lost 3 bases, and 12 bases lay between the germline ends. CDR3 DNA sequence: TGTGCCACCAAACGTGGGGAAGAGACCCAGTACTTC. Translation: CATKRGEETQYF.

This rearrangement joins TRBV9 to TRBJ2-3, with D perhaps being TRBD1 or TRBD2 (7 bases each). CDR1 and CDR2 (germline): SGDLS, YYNGEE. V lost 0 bases to trimming and J lost 4 bases, with 18 bases between them. The CDR3 has 17 amino acids. The CDR3 DNA is TGTGCCAGCAGCGTAGTCGAGGGGGCGGGGGTAGCAGATACGCAGTATTTT. Residues: CASSVVEGAGVADTQYF.

This chain joins TRBV6-2 or TRBV6-3 and TRBJ2-1; 11 positions agree with TRBD2. The CDR3 spans 16 residues. Germline V gene data show CDR1 as MNHEY and CDR2 as SVGEGT. V shed 2 bases and J 9 bases; nucleotides not matched to a gene: 9. CDR3 residues: CASSYELAGGWGEQFF. The DNA of the CDR3 is TGTGCCAGCAGTTACGAGTTAGCGGGGGGGTGGGGTGAGCAGTTCTTC.

The V gene is TRBV3-1, the J gene TRBJ2-5; D remains unclear. Germline CDR1 reads LGHDT; CDR2 reads YNNKEL (reference sequence). CDR3 length equals 15 residues. V was trimmed by 0 bases and J by 2 bases, leaving 10 bases between them. CDR3 coding DNA: TGTGCCAGCAGCCAAGATACCGGGTCGCAAGAGACCCAGTACTTC. Protein sequence: CASSQDTGSQETQYF.